One and the same sample provided the 12 T cell receptor beta chains below, sequenced in a study of OX40 agonist ivuxolimab in advanced cancers. Clones were sequenced by immunoSEQ multiplex PCR, and TCRdb holds only the in-frame ones, with some missing. The table has about 36,000 clones, around four fifths seen once. Sequences were derived from CD4+ or CD8+ T cells sorted from blood, sampled in a trial of the OX40 agonist ivuxolimab. These receptors all come from an adult with an advanced solid tumor such as melanoma, head and neck, liver or kidney cancer.

The chain combines TRBV30 with TRBJ2-7; TRBD1 matches 9 bases. The CDR3 loop spans 14 amino acids. Germline assignment: CDR1 GTSNPN and CDR2 SVGIG (reference sequence). V lost 2 bases, J lost 3 bases, and 5 bases stayed unmatched. The CDR3 nucleotides read TGTGCCTGGAGTCAACCGGGACAGGGCTACGAGCAGTACTTC. Translation: CAWSQPGQGYEQYF.

This clone was observed once. The CDR3 DNA reads TGTGCCAGCACCGTACAGGGGAAGGAGACCCAGTACTTC. Protein product: CASTVQGKETQYF. The chain uses TRBV5-4 and TRBJ2-5; 7 nucleotides agree with TRBD1. CDR1 and CDR2 (germline): SGHNT, YYREEE (reference sequence). The trim removed 6 bases at V and 5 bases at J, leaving 7 bases unmatched. The CDR3 contains 13 residues.

The V call is TRBV4-1, the J call TRBJ1-2; D ambiguous. V was trimmed by 2 bases and J by 4 bases, leaving 14 bases between them. This CDR3 has 15 residues. From germline, CDR1 is MGHRA and CDR2 YSYEKL. CDR3 in amino acids: CASSQRLGEIYGYTF. In DNA form, the CDR3 reads TGCGCCAGCAGCCAAAGGTTAGGAGAGATCTATGGCTACACCTTC.

The V call is TRBV6-5, the J call TRBJ1-2; D is undetermined. Germline loops: CDR1 MNHEY, CDR2 SVGAGI. The CDR3 runs 10 residues. V gave up 8 bases and J gave up 6 bases, with 7 bases separating them. The DNA for the CDR3 is TGTGCCAGCCGGTCTGATGGCTACACCTTC. This translates into CASRSDGYTF.

This sequence joins TRBV6-5 and TRBJ2-2; TRBD1 is a possible D gene (5 bases). CDR3 length equals 14 residues. V lost 6 bases, J lost 6 bases, and 14 bases lay in between. The germline V gene encodes CDR1 MNHEY and CDR2 SVGAGI. CDR3 bases: TGTGCCAGCAGGAATCAGGGTGGAGCCGGGGAGCTGTTTTTT. Amino acid sequence: CASRNQGGAGELFF.

The chain links TRBV30 to TRBJ2-4; either TRBD1 or TRBD2 may supply D (5 bases each). Deletions cut 5 bases from V and 6 bases from J, with 20 bases between. Germline loops: CDR1 GTSNPN, CDR2 SVGIG (reference sequence). This CDR3 comprises 15 residues. Here the CDR3 DNA reads TGTGCCTGGGGGGGACGCATGATTGTCGGAAACATTCAGTACTTC. Its protein is CAWGGRMIVGNIQYF.

The table lists this clone with a count of one. The CDR3 reads CATEPGFQEAFF. CDR3 bases: TGTGCCACCGAGCCAGGGTTTCAGGAAGCTTTCTTT. The chain has TRBV6-5 and TRBJ1-1; maybe TRBD1 (5 bases). Germline lookup yields CDR1 MNHEY and CDR2 SVGAGI. Trimming removed 10 bases from V and 8 bases from J, with 17 bases in between. The CDR3 loop spans 12 amino acids.

V usage is TRBV4-1 and J usage is TRBJ1-5, with a possible D match to TRBD1 (5 bases). The ends were cut back, 1 base at V and 5 bases at J, with 21 bases in the middle. This CDR3 is 18 amino acids long. The germline V gene has CDR1 MGHRA and CDR2 YSYEKL. This CDR3 reads CASSQVDMGLLTHQPQHF. CDR3 sequence (DNA): TGCGCCAGCAGCCAAGTCGATATGGGACTTTTAACCCATCAGCCCCAGCATTTT.

Here the CDR3 reads CASSLDYHTDTQYF. In DNA form, the CDR3 reads TGTGCCAGCAGCTTGGACTACCACACAGATACGCAGTATTTT. J is TRBJ2-3 and V is TRBV5-6; D not certain. Germline CDR1 reads SGHDT; CDR2 reads YYEEEE. The V end lost 0 bases, the J end lost 2 bases, and 7 bases lay between the germline ends. This CDR3 contains 14 residues.

This rearrangement joins TRBV6-5 to TRBJ2-5; no clear D. The J call could be wrong; TRBJ2-7 is a better fit for the DNA end. This CDR3 region has 13 residues. The V gene's germline CDR1 is MNHEY and CDR2 SVGAGI. Written as DNA, the CDR3 is TGTGCCAGCACTTATGGGGATACTTACGAGCAGTACTTC. The encoded protein is CASTYGDTYEQYF.

V usage is TRBV30 and J usage is TRBJ2-7; 8 bases map to TRBD1. Germline V gene data show CDR1 as GTSNPN and CDR2 as SVGIG (reference sequence). Losses at the gene ends were 8 bases for V and 2 bases for J; bases not matched to a gene: 8. There are 13 residues in the CDR3. The DNA for the CDR3 is TGTGCCAGTAGTCGGGACAGGACCTACGAGCAGTACTTC. Its protein is CASSRDRTYEQYF.

This chain joins TRBV19 and TRBJ2-1, with 8 bases lining up with TRBD2. CDR3 length: 15 amino acids. V shed 7 bases and J 8 bases; nucleotides not matched to a gene: 13. Germline lookup yields CDR1 LNHDA and CDR2 SQIVND (reference sequence). This chain's CDR3 is CASTHPGTRNHEQFF. The CDR3 DNA follows: TGTGCCAGTACCCATCCCGGGACTAGAAATCATGAGCAGTTCTTC.